This entry lists 16 T cell receptor beta chains sequenced from one sample in a study of circulating tumor DNA in untreated peripheral T-cell lymphoma. Profiling relied on immunoSEQ multiplex PCR, and the TCRdb table lists in-frame clones only, not all of them. In the table there are 7,000 or so clones, around 74% of which are singletons. Sequencing was performed on tumor tissue. These receptors originate from a human donor with peripheral T-cell lymphoma.

V usage is TRBV29-1 and J usage is TRBJ1-1, with TRBD1 as a possible D gene (6 bases). V lost 6 bases and J lost 0, with 11 bases in between. The germline CDR1 and CDR2 sequences are SQVTM and ANQGSEA. The CDR3 is 13 amino acids. CDR3 sequence: CSVGTPMNTEAFF. The CDR3 bases are TGCAGCGTGGGGACACCCATGAACACTGAAGCTTTCTTT.

As DNA, the CDR3 is TGTGCCAGCAGTTACTTCGGAGTAGGAGAGACCCAGTACTTC. Translation: CASSYFGVGETQYF. This rearrangement joins TRBV28 to TRBJ2-5; D not resolved. Between the trimmed V and J ends, which lost 4 bases and 4 bases, there was a span of 13 bases. From germline, CDR1 is MDHEN and CDR2 SYDVKM. CDR3 length: 14 amino acids.

The gene calls are TRBV30 and TRBJ2-7, with TRBD2 matching over 11 bases. V lost 1 base to trimming and J lost 3 bases; unmatched junction nucleotides: 11. CDR3 length: 17 amino acids. In germline, CDR1 is GTSNPN, CDR2 SVGIG (reference sequence). The CDR3 DNA is TGTGCCTGGAGTGACCAAACTAGCGGGAGCACATTCTACGAGCAGTACTTC. Its translation is CAWSDQTSGSTFYEQYF.

V is TRBV18 and J is TRBJ1-3; TRBD1 is a possible D gene (6 bases). The CDR3 totals 16 residues. Looked up from germline, CDR1 is KGHSH and CDR2 is LQKENI. V was pared by 3 bases and J by 2 bases, with 14 bases between. CDR3 protein: CASSPLTGQAGNTIYF. CDR3 coding DNA: TGTGCCAGCTCACCCTTGACAGGTCAAGCTGGAAACACCATATATTTT.

This clone was found a few times. The chain recombines TRBV6-8 with TRBJ2-1, with unresolved D. Germline-derived CDR1 and CDR2 are MNHGY and SAAAGT. The CDR3 has 13 amino acids. V was pared by 7 bases and J by 6 bases, with 13 bases between. CDR3 coding DNA: TGTGCCAGCAAGTCTGAGGTTTTCAATGAGCAGTTCTTC. It is translated as CASKSEVFNEQFF.

J is TRBJ1-5 and V is TRBV5-8; D ambiguous. V lost 4 bases to trimming and J lost 3 bases, with 8 bases between them. The V gene's germline CDR1 is SGHTS and CDR2 YDEGEE. This CDR3 contains 13 residues. CDR3: CASSQGNNQPQHF. For the CDR3, the DNA is TGTGCCAGCAGCCAAGGGAACAATCAGCCCCAGCATTTT.

This clone was recorded once. V and J are TRBV28 and TRBJ1-1, with D possibly matching TRBD1 (6 bases). Per germline, CDR1 MDHEN and CDR2 SYDVKM. Trimming pared 5 bases from V and 4 bases from J, leaving 29 bases between. The CDR3 has 19 residues. CDR3 DNA: TGTGCCAGCAGTAGGCCCAAGACGGGGGGCCCGAGGGGAGGCACTGAAGCTTTCTTT. It codes for CASSRPKTGGPRGGTEAFF.

The V and J genes are TRBV6-8 and TRBJ1-5; TRBD1 matches at 9 bases. CDR3 length: 16 amino acids. The V and J ends lost 7 bases and 4 bases, in that order; junction bases with no gene match: 11. Germline V gene lookup returns CDR1 MNHGY and CDR2 SAAAGT. Here the CDR3 DNA reads TGTGCCAGCAAGATACAGGGGGCAGGGGGTAATCAGCCCCAGCATTTT. It specifies CASKIQGAGGNQPQHF.

This clone was counted once. V is TRBV5-1 and J is TRBJ2-3; 9 bases agree with TRBD2. CDR1 SGHRS and CDR2 YFSETQ come from the germline V gene. The V gene end was trimmed by 3 bases and the J gene end by 5 bases; junction bases not matched to a gene: 13. CDR3 length: 17 amino acids. The CDR3 protein is CASSSLGVAGAGDTQYF. CDR3 DNA sequence: TGCGCCAGCAGCTCCCTCGGGGTAGCGGGAGCGGGAGATACGCAGTATTTT. Filled out from reference TRBV5-1 and TRBJ2-3, the complete variable domain reads KAGVTQTPRYLIKTRGQQVTLSCSPISGHRSVSWYQQTPGQGLQFLFEYFSETQRNKGNFPGRFSGRQFSNSRSEMNVSTLELGDSALYLCASSSLGVAGAGDTQYFGPGTRLTVL.

This clone appeared a single time. The V and J genes are TRBV27 and TRBJ2-2; 9 bases are a match to TRBD1. The CDR3 extends over 14 amino acids. CDR1 is MNHEY, CDR2 SMNVEV, per germline (reference sequence). J was trimmed by 0 bases and V by 10 bases; bases with no gene match: 3. The CDR3 reads CATRQGANTGELFF. In DNA, the CDR3 is TGTGCCACCAGACAGGGGGCGAACACCGGGGAGCTGTTTTTT.

CDR3 in DNA: TGTGCCAGCAGTGGCCGGGACATTAACTATGGCTACACCTTC. As protein: CASSGRDINYGYTF. The chain is built from TRBV6-8 and TRBJ1-2; D perhaps matches TRBD1 (6 bases). V was cut by 5 bases and J by 1 base, with 11 bases left in between. Germline loops: CDR1 MNHGY, CDR2 SAAAGT. The CDR3 loop spans 14 amino acids.

This clone was seen a few times. This chain joins TRBV28 and TRBJ1-5, with 9 bases matching TRBD1. Germline trimming cut 2 bases from V and 0 bases from J; bases unmatched to any gene: 5. The CDR3 consists of 17 residues. CDR1 and CDR2 from the germline V gene are MDHEN and SYDVKM. CDR3 bases: TGTGCCAGCAGTTTAGGACAGGGGCCTCCTAGCAATCAGCCCCAGCATTTT. Translated: CASSLGQGPPSNQPQHF.

This chain uses TRBV18 with TRBJ2-1, with TRBD2 matching over 14 bases. V lost 5 bases to trimming and J lost 0 bases; unmatched junction nucleotides: 18. The CDR3 length is 22 residues. CDR1 KGHSH and CDR2 LQKENI come from the germline V gene. The CDR3: CASSEGLAGAPGWRSSYNEQFF. The CDR3 nucleotides are TGTGCCAGCTCAGAGGGACTAGCGGGAGCGCCGGGCTGGCGTTCCTCCTACAATGAGCAGTTCTTC.

V and J are TRBV11-3 and TRBJ1-3, with 9 bases lining up with TRBD1. Germline loops: CDR1 SGHNT, CDR2 YENEEA. With V trimmed by 4 bases and J by 4 bases, 5 bases remained unmatched. CDR3 length equals 15 residues. CDR3 loop: CASSSRTGAGNTIYF. The CDR3 DNA reads TGTGCCAGCAGCTCCAGGACAGGGGCCGGAAACACCATATATTTT. The full variable domain, with the rest looked up from reference TRBV11-3 and TRBJ1-3, is EAGVVQSPRYKIIEKKQPVAFWCNPISGHNTLYWYLQNLGQGPELLIRYENEEAVDDSQLPKDRFSAERLKGVDSTLKIQPAELGDSAVYLCASSSRTGAGNTIYFGEGSWLTVV.

This clone has just a few counts. The rearrangement joins TRBV19 to TRBJ1-5, with D unresolved. Trimming shortened V by 0 bases and J by 10 bases, and 13 bases separated the two germline ends. CDR1 and CDR2 from the germline V gene are LNHDA and SQIVND (reference sequence). This CDR3 is built from 14 residues. The CDR3 DNA reads TGTGCCAGTAGTATAGATCGAGAGGGAAAACCCCAGCATTTT. Translation: CASSIDREGKPQHF.

J is TRBJ2-1 and V is TRBV28; TRBD1 agrees at 8 bases. CDR1 is MDHEN, CDR2 SYDVKM, per germline. V dropped 4 bases and J dropped 7; count of bases not matched to a gene: 9. There are 15 residues in the CDR3. The CDR3 loop reads CASSSGQGVWNEQFF. The CDR3 DNA sequence: TGTGCCAGCAGTTCCGGACAGGGAGTTTGGAATGAGCAGTTCTTC.